The rows below give T cell receptor beta chains drawn from one sample of a study of monozygotic twins with cystic fibrosis. Using immunoSEQ multiplex PCR, the repertoire was profiled, and TCRdb retains in-frame clones only, with some absent. The sample shows tens of thousands of clones, about 97% of them seen only once. The sample consisted of blood. Every receptor here comes from a girl aged 10-17 years with cystic fibrosis. Each CDR3 is given with its conserved first and last residue. The order of the fields is J gene, clone size, D gene, V gene, CDR3 DNA, CDR3 protein. D genes are given only for firm matches. Clone size, where shown, is once, few, many, or a class for clones that have expanded.

>TRBJ2-1|.|.|TRBV9
TGTGCCAGCAGCGTAGAATCTTGGGATGAGCAGTTCTTC
CASSVESWDEQFF
>TRBJ2-7|.|.|TRBV28
TGTGCCAGCATCCCAACCCTAGGGGACCGGGAGCAGTACTTC
CASIPTLGDREQYF
>TRBJ1-4|.|.|TRBV15
TGTGCCACCAGCGCTAGATCCGGGACGGGAAATGAAAAACTGTTTTTT
CATSARSGTGNEKLFF
>TRBJ1-1|.|.|TRBV30
TGTGCCTGGAGTGTGGGGGGTATCGGTTACACTGAAGCTTTCTTT
CAWSVGGIGYTEAFF
>TRBJ2-1|.|TRBD1|TRBV9
TGTGCCAGCAGCGCCGCCCAACATGGACAGGGCAATGAGCAGTTCTTC
CASSAAQHGQGNEQFF
>TRBJ1-1|.|TRBD1|TRBV5-1
TGCGCCAGCAGATATACAGGGGGGACCACTGAAGCTTTCTTT
CASRYTGGTTEAFF
>TRBJ2-5|.|TRBD1|TRBV18
TGTGCCAGCTCACCGTATGCGACAGGGGGCGAGGAGACCCAGTACTTC
CASSPYATGGEETQYF
>TRBJ1-1|.|TRBD1|TRBV29-1
TGCAGCGTTGGGACAGGTATGAACACTGAAGCTTTCTTT
CSVGTGMNTEAFF
>TRBJ2-3|.|.|TRBV14
TGTGCCAGCATAGAGGACCCCGGTACGCAGTATTTT
CASIEDPGTQYF
>TRBJ1-2|.|.|TRBV5-1
TGCGCCAGCAGCTCCTCGACACTAATGAATAACTATGGCTACACCTTC
CASSSSTLMNNYGYTF
>TRBJ2-5|once|.|TRBV4-3
TGCGCCAGCAGCCATTATGGGAAGGGACGGGAAGAGACCCAGTACTTC
CASSHYGKGREETQYF
>TRBJ2-7|.|.|TRBV28
TGTGCCAGCAGCGGCGGCGACATATTGCACGAGCAGTACTTC
CASSGGDILHEQYF
>TRBJ2-1|once|.|TRBV5-6
TGTGCCAGCAGCTTGTTTCCGGAGAATGAGCAGTTCTTC
CASSLFPENEQFF
>TRBJ2-1|.|TRBD2|TRBV6-6
TGTGCCAGCAGTTCCGGGACTATGCACAATGAGCAGTTCTTC
CASSSGTMHNEQFF
>TRBJ2-3|.|TRBD2|TRBV10-3
TGTGCCATCAGTCAAGGGCCTCTGAGCGGGGGCACAGATACGCAGTATTTT
CAISQGPLSGGTDTQYF
>TRBJ2-2|.|.|TRBV10-3
TGTGCCATCAGTGAGTCCGGGCCCGAACCCGGGGAGCTGTTTTTT
CAISESGPEPGELFF
>TRBJ1-2|once|TRBD1|TRBV6-5
TGTGCCAGCAGCCAGGGGGGGTCACCTGGCTACACCTTC
CASSQGGSPGYTF
>TRBJ2-3|.|.|TRBV10-3
TGTGCCATCAGTGTGGAGGGGAACACAGATACGCAGTATTTT
CAISVEGNTDTQYF
>TRBJ1-5|.|.|TRBV30
TGTGCCTGGAGTACGGACAGACAGCCCCAGCATTTT
CAWSTDRQPQHF
>TRBJ2-2|.|TRBD2|TRBV4-3
TGCGCCAGCAGCCAAGGTTCCAGGACTAGCGGGAGTTCCGGGGAGCTGTTTTTT
CASSQGSRTSGSSGELFF
>TRBJ1-1|.|.|TRBV7-9
TGTGCCAGCAGCTTCCTCAGGGAGGATGAAGCTTTCTTT
CASSFLREDEAFF
>TRBJ1-3|.|.|TRBV6-1
TGTGCCAGCAGTGAGTCGGCTAGCTCTGGAAACACCATATATTTT
CASSESASSGNTIYF
>TRBJ2-1|.|TRBD2|TRBV6-5
TGTGCCAGCCAACTAGCGACCTCCTACAATGAGCAGTTCTTC
CASQLATSYNEQFF
>TRBJ2-5|.|.|TRBV5-6
TGTGCCAGCAGTCAGGGGTGGGAGACCCAGTACTTC
CASSQGWETQYF
>TRBJ1-3|.|TRBD1|TRBV5-6
TGTGCCAGCAGCGCACTGGGACAGCGGGGAAACACCATATATTTT
CASSALGQRGNTIYF
>TRBJ1-1|.|.|TRBV5-1
TGCGCCAGCAGCTCACGGGGGATGAACACTGAAGCTTTCTTT
CASSSRGMNTEAFF
>TRBJ2-3|.|.|TRBV18
TGTGCCAGCGCCACACTAACAGATACGCAGTATTTT
CASATLTDTQYF
>TRBJ2-3|.|TRBD2|TRBV7-2
TGTGCCAGCAGCTTTTCTAGCGGAGATACGCAGTATTTT
CASSFSSGDTQYF
>TRBJ1-1|.|.|TRBV29-1
TGCAGCGTTGAACTCGGCAGGGTGACTTTCTTT
CSVELGRVTFF
>TRBJ2-2|.|.|TRBV4-1
TGCGCCAGCAGCCAAGTTGGGGGGCGGGTTACTAACACCGGGGAGCTGTTTTTT
CASSQVGGRVTNTGELFF
>TRBJ2-4|.|TRBD2|TRBV5-1
TGCGCCAGCAGCCCAAGGACTAGCGGGAGCGGGGACCTAGCCAAAAACATTCAGTACTTC
CASSPRTSGSGDLAKNIQYF
>TRBJ2-2|.|.|TRBV19
TGTGCCAGTAGTTCGTGGGAGGCCGGGGAGCTGTTTTTT
CASSSWEAGELFF
>TRBJ2-3|.|.|TRBV19
TGTGCCAGTAGACAGGGCCACACAGATACGCAGTATTTT
CASRQGHTDTQYF
>TRBJ2-3|.|TRBD2|TRBV6-6
TGTGCCAGCAGCGGGACTAGCGGGAGCATGACAGATACGCAGTATTTT
CASSGTSGSMTDTQYF
>TRBJ2-5|.|.|TRBV15
TGTGCCACCAGCAGAGCACGACAAGAGACCCAGTACTTC
CATSRARQETQYF
>TRBJ1-1|.|.|TRBV6-6
TGTGCCAGCAGTTACGACACACAATACACTGAAGCTTTCTTT
CASSYDTQYTEAFF
>TRBJ1-2|once|.|TRBV7-9
TGTGCCAGCAGCTTAGCGCAGGGTCGGGACTATGGCTACACCTTC
CASSLAQGRDYGYTF
>TRBJ2-7|.|.|TRBV28
TGTGCCAGCAGTTTATCTGGGGGTAGCTCCTACGAGCAGTACTTC
CASSLSGGSSYEQYF
>TRBJ1-4|.|.|TRBV10-1
TGCGCCAGCAGCAAATCCGGAACGGGTGAAAAACTGTTTTTT
CASSKSGTGEKLFF
>TRBJ2-7|.|TRBD1|TRBV5-1
TGCGCCAGCAGCTTCGGGACAGGAGGATTCTACGAGCAGTACTTC
CASSFGTGGFYEQYF
>TRBJ2-2|.|.|TRBV18
TGTGCCAGCTCACCACCTCGATTACGAAACGGGGAGCTGTTTTTT
CASSPPRLRNGELFF
>TRBJ2-7|.|.|TRBV30
TGTGCCTGGAGTGTGTCAGGGTGGTACGAGCAGTACTTC
CAWSVSGWYEQYF
>TRBJ1-2|.|TRBD1|TRBV5-4
TGTGCCAGCAGCAACAACGGGGACAGGGGGCGAGGCTACACCTTC
CASSNNGDRGRGYTF
>TRBJ2-7|.|.|TRBV9
TGTGCCAGCAGCGTAGTACCATCCTACGAGCAGTACTTC
CASSVVPSYEQYF
>TRBJ1-1|once|.|TRBV30
TGTGCCTGGGCACGGGGATGGAACACTGAAGCTTTCTTT
CAWARGWNTEAFF
>TRBJ2-1|.|TRBD2|TRBV9
TGTGCCAGCAGCGTAGATGACCTACTAGCGGGAGGGTACAATGAGCAGTTCTTC
CASSVDDLLAGGYNEQFF
>TRBJ2-7|.|TRBD1|TRBV30
TGTGCCTGGAGTGCAACCGGGACAGGGGGCTACGAGCAGTACTTC
CAWSATGTGGYEQYF
>TRBJ2-1|.|.|TRBV18
TGTGCCAGCTCCCCTTCAATCAATGAGCAGTTCTTC
CASSPSINEQFF
>TRBJ1-5|.|TRBD1|TRBV27
TGTGCCAGCAGTGAGAGACAGGGGCACAATCAGCCCCAGCATTTT
CASSERQGHNQPQHF
>TRBJ2-3|.|TRBD2|TRBV5-4
TGTGCCAGCAGCTTGTTAGGAGGGAGGGCCCGGGGGGATACGCAGTATTTT
CASSLLGGRARGDTQYF